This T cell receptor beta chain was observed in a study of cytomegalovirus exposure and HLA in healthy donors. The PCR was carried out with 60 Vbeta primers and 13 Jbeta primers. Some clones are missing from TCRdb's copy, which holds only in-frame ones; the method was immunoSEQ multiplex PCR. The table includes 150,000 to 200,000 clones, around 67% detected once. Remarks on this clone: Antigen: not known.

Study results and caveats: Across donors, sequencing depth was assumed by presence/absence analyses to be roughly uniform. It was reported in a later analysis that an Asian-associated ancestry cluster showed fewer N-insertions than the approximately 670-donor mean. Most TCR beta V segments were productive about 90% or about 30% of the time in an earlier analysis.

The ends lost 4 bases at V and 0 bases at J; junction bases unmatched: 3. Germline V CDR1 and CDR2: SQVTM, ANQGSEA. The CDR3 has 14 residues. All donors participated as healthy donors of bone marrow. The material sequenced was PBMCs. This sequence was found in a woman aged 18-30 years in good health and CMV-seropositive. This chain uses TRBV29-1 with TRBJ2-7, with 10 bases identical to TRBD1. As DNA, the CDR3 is TGCAGCGTTGGGGACAGGGGTAGCTCCTACGAGCAGTACTTC. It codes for CSVGDRGSSYEQYF.